The entry below describes one T cell receptor (beta chain). Its cognate antigen is unknown. TCRdb called the 5' RACE reads again in MiXCR, with one record for every CDR3 protein. This table holds 110,000 or so distinct CDR3 sequences, approximately 21% found once. These data are taken from a study of T-cell memory formation after mild COVID-19. As for the study in general: Largely donor-specific sequence clusters came from a couple of donors.

Losses at the gene ends were 3 bases for V and 3 bases for J; bases not matched to a gene: 7. The CDR3 is 15 amino acids. Germline assignment: CDR1 DFQATT and CDR2 SNEGSKA (reference sequence). Study-wide points: Cross-reactive memory appears to have joined, as suggested by some responding clones showing up in pre-infection memory.

The clonotype was recovered from a man aged 18 to 30 who had mild COVID-19 (a few samples of this study predate the infection). Cell type and time point are not known. Sequenced sample: PBMCs or a T cell subset sorted from them (not recorded which). V is TRBV20-1 and J is TRBJ2-7; 11 nucleotides match TRBD1. The CDR3 coding sequence is TGCAGTGCTAGGGGGACAGGGGGGCGCATCTACGAGCAGTACTTC. This translates into CSARGTGGRIYEQYF.